This is a list of T cell receptor beta chains from one sample in a study of T cells in Graves' hyperthyroidism and ophthalmopathy. TCRdb analysed the multiplex PCR reads with MiXCR anew, one entry per CDR3 protein. The sample has 600,000 to 650,000 distinct CDR3 sequences, around 20% seen once. The sequencing sample was made of blood. All receptors derive from a man aged 25-45 years with Graves' ophthalmopathy. The CDR3 runs from the conserved cysteine through the conserved F or W. D genes are given only for firm matches. A clone size is listed for some rows: how often the clone was seen (once, few, many), or a class if it is expanded.

clone_size: NA
v_call: TRBV10-1
j_call: TRBJ2-5
d_call: NA
cdr3_length: 14
cdr3_nt: TGCGCCAGCAGTGACTCTACCGGGGAGGAGACCCAGTACTTC
cdr3_aa: CASSDSTGEETQYF

clone_size: NA
v_call: TRBV7-9
j_call: TRBJ2-7
d_call: TRBD2
cdr3_length: 18
cdr3_nt: TGTGCCAGCAGCTTGAGACGCTTAGCGGGAGGCCCTACCTACGAGCAGTACTTC
cdr3_aa: CASSLRRLAGGPTYEQYF

clone_size: many
v_call: TRBV5-1
j_call: TRBJ2-7
d_call: TRBD2
cdr3_length: 15
cdr3_nt: TGCGCCAGCAGCTTGGGTGCTAGCGGAACCTACGAGCAGTACTTC
cdr3_aa: CASSLGASGTYEQYF

clone_size: NA
v_call: TRBV6-1
j_call: TRBJ2-1
d_call: NA
cdr3_length: 15
cdr3_nt: TGTGCCAGCAGGGAAACTAGCAGCTTTTACAATGAGCAGTTCTTC
cdr3_aa: CASRETSSFYNEQFF

clone_size: many
v_call: TRBV5-1
j_call: TRBJ2-7
d_call: TRBD2
cdr3_length: 14
cdr3_nt: TGCGCCAGCAGCTTGGAACCCGGGAGGGACGAGCAGTACTTC
cdr3_aa: CASSLEPGRDEQYF

clone_size: NA
v_call: TRBV7-9
j_call: TRBJ2-7
d_call: TRBD1
cdr3_length: 13
cdr3_nt: TGTGCCAGCACCGGACAGGGCAAATACGAGCAGTACTTC
cdr3_aa: CASTGQGKYEQYF

clone_size: NA
v_call: TRBV7-9
j_call: TRBJ2-1
d_call: TRBD1
cdr3_length: 19
cdr3_nt: TGTGCCAGCAGCCTCCCTGGGGGGGACAGGGGACGAAGTGTTGCCGAGCAGTTCTTC
cdr3_aa: CASSLPGGDRGRSVAEQFF

clone_size: NA
v_call: TRBV7-9
j_call: TRBJ1-1
d_call: TRBD1
cdr3_length: 15
cdr3_nt: TGTGCCAGCAGCACCGACAGGGAAGGAAACACTGAAGCTTTCTTT
cdr3_aa: CASSTDREGNTEAFF

clone_size: few
v_call: TRBV5-1
j_call: TRBJ2-1
d_call: NA
cdr3_length: 12
cdr3_nt: TGCGCCAGCAGCTTGGCCGGAGCGGAAGCGGTCTTC
cdr3_aa: CASSLAGAEAVF

clone_size: many
v_call: TRBV12-3/TRBV12-4
j_call: TRBJ2-3
d_call: TRBD2
cdr3_length: 15
cdr3_nt: TGTGCCAGCACTCCGGGGGGGGGCAGCACAGATACGCAGTATTTT
cdr3_aa: CASTPGGGSTDTQYF